This TCR beta chain derives from a study of PD-1 blockade in classical Hodgkin lymphoma. Method: immunoSEQ multiplex PCR; TCRdb's copy keeps in-frame clones and lacks some. The sample contains 34,000 or so clones, around 80% of which appear only once. CDR3 length: 14 amino acids. J lost 9 bases, V lost 3 bases, and 3 bases had no gene match. The germline V gene has CDR1 SGDLS and CDR2 YYNGEE. As to time point: cycle 4 day 1 (C4D1), after five to seven weeks of nivolumab. Autologous stem cell transplantation was followed by relapse in every patient, and brentuximab vedotin exposure varied. This TCR derives from a human donor with classical Hodgkin lymphoma. The chain recombines TRBV9 with TRBJ1-6; TRBD1 aligns across 10 bases. The sample here was peripheral blood mononuclear cells (PBMCs), taken before the fourth cycle of nivolumab. The CDR3 reads CASSAGQGSSPLHF. CDR3 nucleotide sequence: TGTGCCAGCAGCGCGGGACAGGGGAGTTCACCCCTCCACTTT.